This T cell receptor beta chain was obtained from a study of beta chain features in type 1 diabetes. Germline V gives CDR1 SGDLS, CDR2 YYNGEE. There are 13 residues in the CDR3. The V end was cut by 2 bases, the J end by 2 bases, with 8 bases between. The study's findings and limits: Shortening of TCRB CDR3s, moderate but significant, appeared in all four CD4+ subsets of Type 1 diabetes patients.

The isolated RNA, all of it, was reverse transcribed, so expressed TCRB transcripts were what got sequenced. Sequencing was performed with immunoSEQ multiplex PCR; in TCRdb, only in-frame clones are kept and a portion is missing. The sample consists of about 650,000 clones, around an eighth of them appearing once. Points on this clone: Antigen unknown.

Sequenced sample: naive CD4+ T cells from blood. The chain employs TRBV9 and TRBJ2-7; no firm D call. This receptor was identified in a young man with type 1 diabetes. The CDR3 nucleotides read TGTGCCAGCAGCGTGGATGGGACCTACGAGCAGTACTTC. Amino acid sequence: CASSVDGTYEQYF.